Following are 30 T cell receptor beta chains from one sample sequenced in a study of response to subunit inactivated influenza vaccine. One entry per CDR3 protein results from TCRdb running MiXCR on the RT-PCR reads. Of some 850,000 distinct CDR3 sequences listed, approximately 18% are singletons. Sequencing used PBMCs from blood, obtained roughly 5 days after vaccination. These receptors were taken from a man aged 50 to 59 who received an inactivated influenza vaccine.

The chain uses TRBV10-3 and TRBJ2-2; no firm D call. This CDR3 has 14 residues. Per the germline V gene, CDR1 is ENHRY and CDR2 is SYGVKD. The V end was cut by 5 bases, the J end by 6 bases, with 13 bases between. For the CDR3, the DNA is TGTGCCATCAGTAAGCCGAAACGCGCCGGGGAGCTGTTTTTT. This sequence encodes CAISKPKRAGELFF.

The chain uses TRBV20-1 and TRBJ2-5, with D uncertain. The germline CDR1 and CDR2 sequences are DFQATT and SNEGSKA (reference sequence). CDR3 length equals 12 residues. Between the trimmed V and J ends, which lost 5 bases and 5 bases, there was a span of 12 bases. CDR3 sequence reads: CSAPVILETQYF. The CDR3 DNA follows: TGCAGTGCTCCGGTTATATTGGAGACCCAGTACTTC.

This clonotype occurred a few times. This chain joins TRBV4-1 and TRBJ2-3; TRBD1 is a possible D gene (5 bases). Germline CDR1 MGHRA, CDR2 YSYEKL. CDR3 length equals 15 residues. V lost 0 bases, J lost 6 bases, and 13 bases lay in between. CDR3 bases: TGCGCCAGCAGCCAAGATCAGGGAATGTGGGATACGCAGTATTTT. Encoded protein: CASSQDQGMWDTQYF.

CDR3 residues: CASSSRLAGGPGSYNEQFF. The CDR3 DNA reads TGTGCCAGCAGCTCCCGACTAGCGGGAGGGCCTGGATCCTACAATGAGCAGTTCTTC. V is TRBV7-3 and J is TRBJ2-1; TRBD2 agrees at 14 bases. The CDR3 covers 19 residues. In germline, CDR1 is SGHTA, CDR2 FQGTGA. Trimming took 4 bases from V and 1 from J; bases not matched to a gene: 9.

The chain links TRBV18 to TRBJ2-5, with D perhaps matching TRBD1 (6 bases). Trimming removed 3 bases from V and 2 bases from J, with 10 bases in between. There are 14 residues in the CDR3. Germline CDR1 KGHSH, CDR2 LQKENI. CDR3 bases: TGTGCCAGCTCACCGCAACAGGGTCAAGAGACCCAGTACTTC. Residues: CASSPQQGQETQYF.

This clonotype was seen only a few times. The chain recombines TRBV20-1 with TRBJ1-5; D remains unclear. Deletions cut 0 bases from V and 5 bases from J, with 14 bases between. Germline V lookup: CDR1 DFQATT, CDR2 SNEGSKA (reference sequence). The CDR3 spans 15 residues. This CDR3 is CSARDISGIHQPQHF. For the CDR3, the DNA is TGCAGTGCTAGAGATATTTCGGGTATCCATCAGCCCCAGCATTTT.

This clonotype was seen many times. This chain joins TRBV4-1 and TRBJ2-2, with D perhaps TRBD1 (5 bases). The CDR3 spans 17 residues. CDR1 and CDR2 (germline): MGHRA, YSYEKL. The germline V and J ends were trimmed by 5 bases and 0 bases, with 16 bases remaining between them. CDR3 protein: CASSDPPRQPNTGELFF. Here the CDR3 DNA reads TGCGCCAGCAGCGATCCCCCGAGACAGCCGAACACCGGGGAGCTGTTTTTT.

This clonotype appeared a few times. This chain connects TRBV12-3 or TRBV12-4 to TRBJ2-7, with TRBD2 identical over 7 bases. The CDR3 contains 13 residues. The junction had 7 bases not matched to a gene; V was cut back by 8 bases and J by 3 bases. CDR3 nucleotide sequence: TGTGCCAGCGGGCGGGAGCATCGCTACGAGCAGTACTTC. This translates into CASGREHRYEQYF.

This clonotype was seen repeatedly, ten times or more. The chain couples TRBV10-3 to TRBJ2-7; D ambiguous. The CDR3 totals 12 residues. The germline gives CDR1 ENHRY, CDR2 SYGVKD. V was trimmed by 3 bases and J by 3 bases, leaving 6 bases between them. As DNA, the CDR3 is TGTGCCATCAGTGAACACAACTACGAGCAGTACTTC. It specifies CAISEHNYEQYF.

The J gene is TRBJ2-1, the V gene TRBV24-1; weak D call: TRBD1 (6 bases). CDR3 length equals 15 residues. Germline V gives CDR1 KGHDR, CDR2 SFDVKD. The V end was cut by 0 bases, the J end by 5 bases, with 10 bases between. The CDR3 DNA reads as TGTGCCACCAGTGATTTGCAGGGGCCGAACAATGAGCAGTTCTTC. Translated, it gives CATSDLQGPNNEQFF.

This clonotype was recorded a few times. The rearrangement joins TRBV6-1 to TRBJ1-2; 8 bases match TRBD1. The CDR3 sequence is 15 residues long. The J segment lost 5 bases and the V segment lost 8 bases, leaving 13 bases of the junction unmatched. CDR1 MNHNS and CDR2 SASEGT come from the germline V gene. The CDR3: CASVRVYRGSYGYTF. Written as DNA, the CDR3 is TGTGCCAGCGTAAGGGTCTACAGGGGGAGTTATGGCTACACCTTC.

The chain carries TRBV6-2 or TRBV6-3 and TRBJ2-4; TRBD1 matches 7 bases. The CDR3 spans 14 residues. Germline V gives CDR1 MNHEY, CDR2 SVGEGT. V gave up 10 bases and J gave up 0 bases; unmatched junction bases: 6. CDR3 sequence (DNA): TGTGCCACCCTGGGACAGCTAGCCAAAAACATTCAGTACTTC. It specifies CATLGQLAKNIQYF.

The V gene is TRBV20-1, the J gene TRBJ2-7; 8 nucleotides line up with TRBD2. The V gene's germline CDR1 is DFQATT and CDR2 SNEGSKA (reference sequence). With 5 bases clipped from V and 1 base from J, the junction kept 7 bases outside the gene matches. CDR3 length equals 14 residues. CDR3 coding DNA: TGCAGTGCTGGGGGCCTAGCGGGTTCCTACGAGCAGTACTTC. This sequence encodes CSAGGLAGSYEQYF.

The chain has TRBV7-2 and TRBJ2-1, with a weak D call TRBD1 (5 bases). Trimming left V 6 bases short and J 4 bases short, with 19 bases between. The CDR3 extends over 16 amino acids. Germline loops: CDR1 SGHTA, CDR2 FQGNSA. The CDR3 DNA follows: TGTGCCAGCAGATCTCCTTCTACAGGACCGTACAATGAGCAGTTCTTC. Translation: CASRSPSTGPYNEQFF.

This clonotype showed up just a few times. This chain joins TRBV20-1 and TRBJ2-7; either TRBD1 or TRBD2 may supply D (5 bases each). The V end lost 6 bases, the J end lost 5 bases, and 20 bases lay between the germline ends. Looked up from germline, CDR1 is DFQATT and CDR2 is SNEGSKA (reference sequence). CDR3 length equals 14 residues. CDR3 sequence (DNA): TGCAGTGCAAGCCCCGGGACGAGGAGTAACGAGCAGTACTTC. It translates to CSASPGTRSNEQYF.

In this sample, this clonotype turned up a few times. This chain links TRBV28 with TRBJ2-7; the D gene is possibly TRBD1 (5 bases). The CDR3 has 16 residues. Trimming took 3 bases from V and 2 from J, leaving 17 bases between them. Germline CDR1 reads MDHEN; CDR2 reads SYDVKM. This chain's CDR3 is CASSFLFRQTTYEQYF. CDR3 nucleotides: TGTGCCAGCAGTTTTTTATTCCGACAGACAACCTACGAGCAGTACTTC.

The chain links TRBV6-5 to TRBJ2-1; 15 nucleotides match TRBD2. Germline assignment: CDR1 MNHEY and CDR2 SVGAGI. Germline trimming cut 0 bases from V and 4 bases from J; bases unmatched to any gene: 7. The CDR3 spans 19 residues. CDR3 in amino acids: CASSYSWTSGGDHYNEQFF. As DNA, the CDR3 is TGTGCCAGCAGTTACTCGTGGACTAGCGGGGGGGATCATTACAATGAGCAGTTCTTC.

This chain joins TRBV5-1 and TRBJ1-1; no firm D call. The V end was cut by 0 bases, the J end by 11 bases, with 17 bases between. This CDR3 is 14 amino acids long. Germline values: CDR1 SGHRS, CDR2 YFSETQ. This chain's CDR3 is CASSLAYQTEEAFF. In DNA form, the CDR3 reads TGCGCCAGCAGCTTGGCCTATCAGACCGAGGAGGCTTTCTTT.

This chain joins TRBV10-3 and TRBJ2-7; 8 bases align to TRBD2. V shed 3 bases and J 2 bases; nucleotides not matched to a gene: 6. Per germline, CDR1 ENHRY and CDR2 SYGVKD. This CDR3 comprises 15 residues. This CDR3 is CAISDVGTRTYEQYF. DNA of the CDR3: TGTGCCATCAGTGACGTGGGGACTAGGACCTACGAGCAGTACTTC.

This clonotype was seen a few times. The chain recombines TRBV5-5 with TRBJ2-7; TRBD1 matches 9 bases. The CDR3 consists of 14 residues. The germline CDR1 and CDR2 sequences are SGHKS and YYEKEE (reference sequence). The J segment lost 5 bases and the V segment lost 1 base, leaving 4 bases of the junction unmatched. Written as DNA, the CDR3 is TGTGCCAGCAGCTTGCCCACAGGGGGCGACGAGCAGTACTTC. Encoded protein: CASSLPTGGDEQYF.

This sequence joins TRBV7-7 and TRBJ2-3, with TRBD2 matching 10 bases. Germline loops: CDR1 SSHAT, CDR2 FNYEAQ (reference sequence). The CDR3 loop spans 15 amino acids. The V gene end was trimmed by 5 bases and the J gene end by 0 bases; junction bases not matched to a gene: 2. This chain's CDR3 is CASSKTSGSTDTQYF. The CDR3 DNA is TGTGCCAGCAGCAAGACTAGCGGGAGCACAGATACGCAGTATTTT.

This clonotype turned up a few times. The V and J genes are TRBV7-2 and TRBJ1-4; TRBD1 agrees at 8 bases. Germline loops: CDR1 SGHTA, CDR2 FQGNSA. Germline trimming cut 5 bases from V and 8 bases from J; bases unmatched to any gene: 7. The CDR3 loop spans 14 amino acids. CDR3 loop: CASSIGTGQEKLFF. The CDR3 region has the DNA TGTGCCAGCAGCATCGGGACAGGTCAGGAAAAACTGTTTTTT. Full variable domain (remainder filled in from reference TRBV7-2 and TRBJ1-4): GAGVSQSPSNKVTEKGKDVELRCDPISGHTALYWYRQSLGQGLEFLIYFQGNSAPDKSGLPSDRFSAERTGGSVSTLTIQRTQQEDSAVYLCASSIGTGQEKLFFGSGTQLSVL.

This clonotype came up many times. The CDR3 here is CAISLGDTNYGYTF. CDR3 DNA: TGTGCCATCAGCTTAGGGGATACTAACTATGGCTACACCTTC. The chain employs TRBV10-3 and TRBJ1-2; D might be TRBD1 (5 bases). The CDR3 sequence is 14 residues long. The ends were cut back, 6 bases at V and 0 bases at J, with 11 bases in the middle. The germline V gene has CDR1 ENHRY and CDR2 SYGVKD.

V gene TRBV28 combines with J gene TRBJ2-3; D possibly corresponds to TRBD1 (5 bases). The CDR3 is 16 residues long. Trimming left V 6 bases short and J 4 bases short, with 20 bases between. Germline values: CDR1 MDHEN, CDR2 SYDVKM. The DNA for the CDR3 is TGTGCCAGCAGCTTCTTCCAGTCCCCCAGGGCAGATACGCAGTATTTT. Its protein is CASSFFQSPRADTQYF.

This clonotype has a handful of counts. The rearrangement joins TRBV20-1 to TRBJ2-7, with 9 bases fitting TRBD1. The germline CDR1 and CDR2 sequences are DFQATT and SNEGSKA (reference sequence). The V gene end was trimmed by 5 bases and the J gene end by 2 bases; junction bases not matched to a gene: 7. The CDR3 consists of 14 residues. CDR3 sequence reads: CSAPDRGATYEQYF. CDR3 sequence (DNA): TGCAGTGCTCCCGACAGGGGGGCCACCTACGAGCAGTACTTC.

The chain is built from TRBV6-1 and TRBJ1-5; no definite D call. The CDR3 totals 14 residues. Germline CDR1 and CDR2: MNHNS and SASEGT. Trimming stripped 3 bases from V and 6 bases from J, with 12 bases between. The DNA of the CDR3 is TGTGCCAGCAGTGAGCGAGTCAGCCCTCAGCCCCAGCATTTT. It is translated as CASSERVSPQPQHF.

This clonotype has only a few counts. V gene TRBV25-1 combines with J gene TRBJ2-3; D unclear. The CDR3 has 10 residues. The germline V and J ends were trimmed by 5 bases and 3 bases, with 0 bases remaining between them. CDR1 is MGHDK, CDR2 SYGVNS, per germline. The DNA for the CDR3 is TGTGCCAGCAGTACAGATACGCAGTATTTT. Translated: CASSTDTQYF.

The table lists this clonotype with a few counts. V is TRBV7-9 and J is TRBJ2-7; a weak D match, TRBD2 (5 bases). Trimming took 5 bases from V and 3 from J, leaving 11 bases between them. Germline V gene data show CDR1 as SEHNR and CDR2 as FQNEAQ (reference sequence). This CDR3 is built from 13 residues. The DNA for the CDR3 is TGTGCCAGCAGCCCAATGCGGGTCTACGAGCAGTACTTC. Translating gives CASSPMRVYEQYF.

This clonotype has a handful of counts. The gene calls are TRBV6-2 or TRBV6-3 and TRBJ2-1; D perhaps matches TRBD2 (6 bases). The V end was cut by 7 bases, the J end by 3 bases, with 16 bases between. Germline V gene data show CDR1 as MNHEY and CDR2 as SVGEGT. CDR3 size: 15 residues. The chain's CDR3 is CASNPGLLIYNEQFF. The CDR3 DNA is TGTGCCAGCAACCCGGGACTCCTCATCTACAATGAGCAGTTCTTC.

The chain uses TRBV29-1 and TRBJ1-2; D call uncertain. Between the trimmed V and J ends, which lost 5 bases and 6 bases, there was a span of 10 bases. Germline values: CDR1 SQVTM, CDR2 ANQGSEA. The CDR3 extends over 11 amino acids. CDR3 protein: CSVLSSDGYTF. In DNA form, the CDR3 reads TGCAGCGTTTTAAGCAGTGATGGCTACACCTTC.